Described below is a single T cell receptor (beta chain) sequence and its context. Which antigen it targets is not known. Per-base quality was not reported, and no clone a single base away is much larger than it. The library relied on 5' RACE. The run used a NextSeq 500. To correct for sequencing error and PCR bias, the TCR library protocol tagged individual cDNA molecules with unique molecular identifiers. TCR alpha and beta chains were both sequenced, and the abundances of alpha and beta sequences in each sample were closely correlated with each other. In the source study's methods: Decombinator V4 was used to perform V gene, J gene and CDR3 annotation of TCR sequences. Expanded TCRs were defined as changing significantly between any two time points under a Poisson model with p below 0.0001. TCR abundances were normalised to the total number of TCRs sequenced per sample and expressed as counts per million. MAIT TCRs were defined by TRAV1-2 paired with TRAJ12, TRAJ20 or TRAJ33, and iNKT TCRs by TRAV10 paired with TRAJ18. VDJdb, accessed 1 November 2021, was searched for CMV, EBV and SARS-CoV-2 annotated TCRs, with TCRs annotated for multiple antigens excluded. The raw public reads went through TCRdb reprocessing: fastp at Q25, MiXCR clone calling, in-frame beta chains kept. Under each unique CDR3 protein, matching rows form one entry showing the most common genes and DNA. The V and J calls were determined by TCRdb, not by the authors. The sample table holds about 20,000 distinct CDR3 sequences, of which over 4% were seen once. The leading ten clones occupy less than 6% of the sample.

This sample stems from a study of early T cells in non-severe SARS-CoV-2 infection (dated by TCRdb to 2020 to 2022). Background on the whole study: Bulk RNA from unsorted whole blood was used for TCR sequencing, so alpha and beta chains could not be paired. The full study reports these points: VDJdb matching was skewed toward anti-spike CD8 responses, so virus-specific expansions were likely underestimated and private and CD4 specificities were missed.

Set within a cohort of healthcare workers in London, UK, this nested case-control study involved weekly PCR testing of nasopharyngeal swabs along with blood sampling. Healthcare workers were enrolled in the week of the UK lockdown, from 23 to 31 March 2020, and were followed every week for up to 16 weeks. The germline V gene (reference sequence) sets CDR1 to DFQATT and CDR2 to SNEGSKA. V ends up 3 bases short and J 10 bases short, with an unmatched junction base count of 9. The CDR3 goes from the cysteine to the phenylalanine over 13 residues. This entry keeps only the CDR3 DNA: 39 bases, framed from base 1.

The chain couples TRBV20-1 to TRBJ2-1, and 7 junction bases match TRBD1. Sequenced: whole blood. The clonotype was recovered from an adult who was a healthcare worker with PCR-confirmed SARS-CoV-2 infection or an uninfected control (not recorded which). The CDR3 here reads CSASRLMTGEQFF. Here is the DNA: TGCAGTGCTAGTCGTTTGATGACAGGGGAGCAGTTCTTC.